This TCR beta chain was sequenced during a study of T-cell memory formation after mild COVID-19. TCRdb independently ran MiXCR on the 5' RACE reads; one entry per CDR3 protein. Here the sample spans 200,000 to 300,000 distinct CDR3 sequences, roughly a tenth being singletons. This clonotype came up a few times. What it recognizes is unknown. Notes on the study in general: Still unconfirmed is whether the second-wave clones peaking on day 37 recognized SARS-CoV-2.

The CDR3 spans 15 residues. Germline CDR1 is SNHLY and CDR2 is FYNNEI. Trimming took 3 bases from V and 4 from J; bases not matched to a gene: 2. Sequenced: PBMCs or a T cell subset sorted from them (not recorded which). The chain joins TRBV2 to TRBJ1-5, with TRBD1 matching over 11 bases. The sequence was obtained from a man younger than 30 who had mild COVID-19 (a few samples of this study predate the infection). Cell type and time point are not known. As DNA, the CDR3 is TGTGCCAGCAGTGAGGGGGACAGGGGGAATCAGCCCCAGCATTTT. Translation: CASSEGDRGNQPQHF. The full variable domain, rest sourced from reference TRBV2 and TRBJ1-5, is EPEVTQTPSHQVTQMGQEVILRCVPISNHLYFYWYRQILGQKVEFLVSFYNNEISEKSEIFDDQFSVERPDGSNFTLKIRSTKLEDSAMYFCASSEGDRGNQPQHFGDGTRLSIL.